This T cell receptor (beta chain) was recorded in a study of beta chain features in type 1 diabetes. Study summary: The study examined around 99,000,000 sorted cells across all samples.

This clone was seen ten or more times. What it binds is not known. cDNA synthesis used the whole RNA isolate, giving expressed TCRB sequences. Naive, central memory and regulatory T cell samples averaged roughly 3.6 million immunoSEQ reads each. Measured with immunoSEQ multiplex PCR; TCRdb has only the in-frame clones, and not every one. The sample includes about 150,000 clones, over 7.5% seen only once; the top ten take 2% to 3%. This CDR3 region has 13 residues. V lost 8 bases and J lost 9, with 19 bases in between. Germline V gene data show CDR1 as SNHLY and CDR2 as FYNNEI. Study-wide points: Cells with high TCR expression could be over-represented by cDNA sequencing. Naive, central memory and regulatory TCRB repertoires appeared more similar among patients than healthy donors.

V and J are TRBV2 and TRBJ2-5, with a weak D call TRBD1 (6 bases). The source of this sequence is a woman younger than 35 in good health. The sample consisted of central memory CD4+ T cells from blood. CDR3 in DNA: TGTGCCAGCGAAGGGACACGCATTGCGTCCCAGTACTTC. It codes for CASEGTRIASQYF.